The entry that follows covers one T cell receptor beta chain sequence. Its target is not known. This sample is part of a study of T cells in Graves' hyperthyroidism and ophthalmopathy. Study-wide context: Peripheral blood specimens were obtained at initial diagnosis, prior to any treatment.

Amplified TCR beta CDR3 regions derived from RNA transcripts. When the TCR CDR3 underwent first-round RT-PCR, the HTBI primer set was used. A single record per CDR3 protein comes from TCRdb applying MiXCR to the multiplex PCR reads. In the table there are hundreds of thousands of distinct CDR3 sequences, 15% to 18% of which are singletons. Regarding the study as a whole: Blood held most thyroid clonotypes expanded above 0.001 frequency.

Thyroid ultrasound, orbital computed tomography, clinical symptoms, and serum thyroxine and TRAb underpinned diagnoses. Sequences were obtained from blood. The receptor comes from a woman aged 18-35 years with Graves' hyperthyroidism.

In DNA, the CDR3 is TGTGCCAGCAGCGGTTTAGTCCAGAGCTCCTACAATGAGCAGTTCTTC. Translated, it gives CASSGLVQSSYNEQFF. V is TRBV7-2 and J is TRBJ2-1; D not certain. The germline gives CDR1 SGHTA, CDR2 FQGNSA. V was shortened by 5 bases and J by 0 bases, with 14 bases between the two germline ends. The CDR3 consists of 16 residues.